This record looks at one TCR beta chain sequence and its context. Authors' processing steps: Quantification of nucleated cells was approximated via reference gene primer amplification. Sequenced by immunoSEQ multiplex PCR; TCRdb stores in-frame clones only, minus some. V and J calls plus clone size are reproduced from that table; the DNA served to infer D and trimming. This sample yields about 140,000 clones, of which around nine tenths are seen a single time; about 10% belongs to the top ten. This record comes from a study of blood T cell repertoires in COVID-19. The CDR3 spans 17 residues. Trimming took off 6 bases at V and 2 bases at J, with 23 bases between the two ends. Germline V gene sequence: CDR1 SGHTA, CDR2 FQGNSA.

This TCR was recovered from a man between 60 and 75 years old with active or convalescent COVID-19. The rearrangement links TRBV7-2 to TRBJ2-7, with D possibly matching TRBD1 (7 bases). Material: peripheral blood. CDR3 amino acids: CASRGLMTGSSAYEQYF. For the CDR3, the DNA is TGTGCCAGCAGGGGACTTATGACAGGGTCGTCGGCCTACGAGCAGTACTTC. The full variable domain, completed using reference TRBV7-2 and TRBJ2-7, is GAGVSQSPSNKVTEKGKDVELRCDPISGHTALYWYRQSLGQGLEFLIYFQGNSAPDKSGLPSDRFSAERTGGSVSTLTIQRTQQEDSAVYLCASRGLMTGSSAYEQYFGPGTRLTVT.